This TCR beta chain appears in the sequencing data of a study of cytomegalovirus exposure and HLA in healthy donors. On the study more broadly: HLA-typed donors were the source of tens of millions of unique TCRs, which an early data release held. Of the donors genotyped, about 410 in all, around 77% fell in the Caucasian-associated ancestry cluster. Study-wide results and limits: The classifier was said to identify cytomegalovirus status with high specificity and sensitivity.

The CDR3 is 17 residues long. Germline values: CDR1 SGHRS, CDR2 YFSETQ. V was clipped by 0 bases and J by 0 bases; unmatched bases: 6. The PCR used 60 Vbeta and 13 Jbeta primers. The method was immunoSEQ multiplex PCR; TCRdb's version includes in-frame clones alone and lacks a portion of them. The sample includes roughly 100,000 clones, around 82% of them seen just once. In regard to this clone: Antigen unknown.

The genes are TRBV5-1 and TRBJ2-1; 7 positions match TRBD1. The receptor was derived from a man aged 45-65 years in good health and CMV-seronegative. Sequencing was done on a sample of PBMCs. CDR3 DNA: TGCGCCAGCAGCTTGGGACCGACAGGGTCCTCCTACAATGAGCAGTTCTTC. It yields the protein CASSLGPTGSSYNEQFF. The complete variable domain, with remaining parts taken from reference TRBV5-1 and TRBJ2-1, reads KAGVTQTPRYLIKTRGQQVTLSCSPISGHRSVSWYQQTPGQGLQFLFEYFSETQRNKGNFPGRFSGRQFSNSRSEMNVSTLELGDSALYLCASSLGPTGSSYNEQFFGPGTRLTVL.